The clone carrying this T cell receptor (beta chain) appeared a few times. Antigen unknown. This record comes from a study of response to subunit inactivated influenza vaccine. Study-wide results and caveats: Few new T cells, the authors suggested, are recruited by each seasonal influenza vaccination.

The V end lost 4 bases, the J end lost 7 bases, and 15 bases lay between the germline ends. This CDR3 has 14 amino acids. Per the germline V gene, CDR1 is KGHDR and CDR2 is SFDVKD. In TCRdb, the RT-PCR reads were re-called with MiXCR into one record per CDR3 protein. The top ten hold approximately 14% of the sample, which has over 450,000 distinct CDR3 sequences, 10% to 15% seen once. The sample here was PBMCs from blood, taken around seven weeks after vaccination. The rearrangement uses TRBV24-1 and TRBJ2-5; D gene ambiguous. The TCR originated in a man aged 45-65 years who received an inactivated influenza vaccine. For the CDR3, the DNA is TGTGCCACCAGTGACTCCTCAAAGAAAGGGACCCAGTACTTC. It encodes CATSDSSKKGTQYF.